These T cell receptor beta chains were read from a single sample in a study of Ad26.COV2.S vaccination and SARS-CoV-2 variants. Assay used: immunoSEQ multiplex PCR; TCRdb lists only in-frame clones, some missing. The sample holds more than 350,000 clones, around nine tenths seen once. The sequenced sample was peripheral blood, obtained in a trial of Ad26.COV2.S vaccine versus placebo. The source is a person between 18 and 65 years old who received the Ad26.COV2.S COVID-19 vaccine or a placebo. Both conserved end residues are part of each CDR3. Expanded clones are given a class, and other clones once, few, many or no size at all.

V,J,size,CDR3
TRBV7-8,TRBJ2-2,.,CASSSGWLAGVFVGELFF
TRBV7-6,TRBJ2-7,.,CASSSGGLAGGHSYEQYF
TRBV4-2,TRBJ1-3,.,CASSQDLLGEGDTIYF
TRBV4-2,TRBJ2-1,.,CASSQGLADYNEQFF
TRBV19,TRBJ1-2,.,CASSKGVLNYGYTF
TRBV19,TRBJ2-7,.,CASSTLTGKRDEQYF
TRBV5-1,TRBJ2-1,.,CASSPRTDAYNEQFF
TRBV6-2/TRBV6-3,TRBJ1-6,.,CASSWGAPILHF
TRBV5-1,TRBJ2-1,.,CASSLASFISSNEQFF
TRBV10-1,TRBJ2-5,.,CASAAGYQETQYF
TRBV6-5,TRBJ2-4,.,CASSLDRNIQYF
TRBV4-2,TRBJ2-3,once,CASSSLGASGPTDTQYF
TRBV6-6,TRBJ2-7,.,CASSHVGGAYEQYF
TRBV4-3,TRBJ1-2,.,CASSQGANYGYTF
TRBV7-8,TRBJ2-1,.,CASSLGLAGINNEQFF
TRBV20-1,TRBJ2-2,.,CSASRRGGKTGELFF
TRBV24-1,TRBJ2-1,.,CATSDLRSRSYNEQFF
TRBV28,TRBJ2-5,.,CASRGTGDRETQYF
TRBV4-3,TRBJ2-1,.,CASSQDRGSSYNEQFF
TRBV5-4,TRBJ2-4,once,CASSDTDFLIAKNIQYF
TRBV4-1,TRBJ1-6,.,CASSLGPGGKSSYNSPLHF
TRBV2,TRBJ1-3,.,CASSVQGASGNTIYF
TRBV4-3,TRBJ1-1,.,CASSQDTGTGRHMNTEAFF
TRBV6-1,TRBJ1-2,.,CASSETPRANYGYTF
TRBV2,TRBJ2-2,.,CASSDRGGSVTGELFF
TRBV2,TRBJ2-1,.,CASELAGETPNLRHNEQFF
TRBV7-9,TRBJ2-2,.,CATRNFGELFF
TRBV5-4,TRBJ1-5,.,CASSQDPGSNQPQHF
TRBV6-6,TRBJ2-1,.,CASSRRMGGVINEQFF
TRBV30,TRBJ2-2,.,CAWSVLAGGGTGELFF
TRBV6-2/TRBV6-3,TRBJ2-7,once,CASSNDRASSYEQYF
TRBV4-3,TRBJ1-1,.,CASSQDRGRGAEAFF
TRBV7-2,TRBJ1-3,few,CASSLVDRGNTIYF
TRBV21-1,TRBJ2-1,.,CASSKGDSGNNEQFF
TRBV7-6,TRBJ1-6,.,CASSLAPGRDTLHF
TRBV12-3/TRBV12-4,TRBJ2-1,once,CASNLGQYNEQFF
TRBV28,TRBJ2-7,.,CASQSAAGGLDEQYF
TRBV13,TRBJ2-3,.,CASSSAFPGKGIDTQYF
TRBV6-5,TRBJ2-5,.,CASSYRDYQETQYF
TRBV28,TRBJ1-2,.,CASSFRTGTHGYTF
TRBV11-3,TRBJ2-5,.,CASSTTEQETQYF
TRBV7-2,TRBJ2-1,.,CASSLGLANNNEQFF
TRBV15,TRBJ2-3,.,CATRGTSGVLGTDTQYF
TRBV24-1,TRBJ2-2,.,CATSNPGQGTGELFF
TRBV2,TRBJ2-7,.,CASSDRGYEQYF
TRBV28,TRBJ1-1,.,CASSYLTTGDNTEAFF
TRBV4-1,TRBJ2-3,.,CASSQPGIGGRQYF
TRBV7-9,TRBJ2-1,.,CASSFRGIVGEQFF